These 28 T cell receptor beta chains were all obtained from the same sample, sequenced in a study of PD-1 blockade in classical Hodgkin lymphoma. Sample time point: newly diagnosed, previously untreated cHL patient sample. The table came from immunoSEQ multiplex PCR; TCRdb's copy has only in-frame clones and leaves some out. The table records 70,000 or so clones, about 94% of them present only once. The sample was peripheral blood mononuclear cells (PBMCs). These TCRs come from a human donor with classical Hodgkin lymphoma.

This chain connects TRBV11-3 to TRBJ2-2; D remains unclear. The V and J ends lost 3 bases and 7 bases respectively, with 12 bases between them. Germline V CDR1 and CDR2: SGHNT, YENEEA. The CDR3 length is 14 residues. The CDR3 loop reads CASSFGPGVGELFF. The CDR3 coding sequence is TGTGCCAGCAGCTTTGGGCCTGGGGTCGGGGAGCTGTTTTTT. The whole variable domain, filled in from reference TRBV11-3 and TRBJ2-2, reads EAGVVQSPRYKIIEKKQPVAFWCNPISGHNTLYWYLQNLGQGPELLIRYENEEAVDDSQLPKDRFSAERLKGVDSTLKIQPAELGDSAVYLCASSFGPGVGELFFGEGSRLTVL.

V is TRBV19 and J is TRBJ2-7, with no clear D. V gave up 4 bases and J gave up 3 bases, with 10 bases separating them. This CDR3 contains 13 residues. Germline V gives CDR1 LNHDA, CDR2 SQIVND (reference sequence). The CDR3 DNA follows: TGTGCCAGTAGTAGAAGAGAGGACTACGAGCAGTACTTC. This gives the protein CASSRREDYEQYF.

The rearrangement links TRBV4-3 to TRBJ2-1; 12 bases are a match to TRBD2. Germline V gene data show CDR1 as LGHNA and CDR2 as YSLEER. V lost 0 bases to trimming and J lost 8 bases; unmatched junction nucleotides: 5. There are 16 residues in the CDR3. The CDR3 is CASSQDASGRGDEQFF. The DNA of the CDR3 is TGCGCCAGCAGCCAAGATGCTAGCGGGAGGGGAGATGAGCAGTTCTTC.

CDR3 DNA sequence: TGTGCCAGCAGCCAAGAGCGGGAAGAGACCCAGTACTTC. As protein: CASSQEREETQYF. The rearrangement links TRBV4-2 to TRBJ2-5; tentatively, D is TRBD2 (5 bases). V was trimmed by 0 bases and J by 3 bases, leaving 5 bases between them. The germline V gene has CDR1 LGHNA and CDR2 YNFKEQ. The CDR3 spans 13 residues.

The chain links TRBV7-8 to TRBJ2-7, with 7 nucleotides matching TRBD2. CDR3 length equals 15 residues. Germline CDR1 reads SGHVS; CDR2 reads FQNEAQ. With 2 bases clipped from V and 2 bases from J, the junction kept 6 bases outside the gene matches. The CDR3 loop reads CASSLPRERAYEQYF. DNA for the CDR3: TGTGCCAGCAGCTTACCGCGGGAGAGGGCCTACGAGCAGTACTTC.

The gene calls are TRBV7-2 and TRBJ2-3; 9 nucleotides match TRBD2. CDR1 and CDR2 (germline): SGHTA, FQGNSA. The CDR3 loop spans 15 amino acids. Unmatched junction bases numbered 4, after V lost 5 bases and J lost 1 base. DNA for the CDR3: TGTGCCAGCAGCGCTAGCGGGGTACGCACAGATACGCAGTATTTT. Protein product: CASSASGVRTDTQYF.

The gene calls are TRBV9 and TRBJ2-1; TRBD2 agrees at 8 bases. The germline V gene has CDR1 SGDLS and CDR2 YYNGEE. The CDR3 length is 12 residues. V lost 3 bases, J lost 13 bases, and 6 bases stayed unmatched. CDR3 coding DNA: TGTGCCAGCAGCGCCAATAGCGGGACTCAGTTCTTC. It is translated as CASSANSGTQFF.

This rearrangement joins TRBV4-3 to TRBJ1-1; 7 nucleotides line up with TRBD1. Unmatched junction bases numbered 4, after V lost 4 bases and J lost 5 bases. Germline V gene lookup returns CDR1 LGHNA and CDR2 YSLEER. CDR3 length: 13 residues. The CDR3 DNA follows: TGCGCCAGCAGCCTAACAGGGGATACTGAAGCTTTCTTT. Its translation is CASSLTGDTEAFF.

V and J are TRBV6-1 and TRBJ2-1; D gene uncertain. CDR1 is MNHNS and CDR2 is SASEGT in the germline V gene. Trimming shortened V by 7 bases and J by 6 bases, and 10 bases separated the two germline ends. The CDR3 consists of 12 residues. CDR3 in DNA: TGTGCCAGCATCGACGGTCCCAATGAGCAGTTCTTC. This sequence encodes CASIDGPNEQFF.

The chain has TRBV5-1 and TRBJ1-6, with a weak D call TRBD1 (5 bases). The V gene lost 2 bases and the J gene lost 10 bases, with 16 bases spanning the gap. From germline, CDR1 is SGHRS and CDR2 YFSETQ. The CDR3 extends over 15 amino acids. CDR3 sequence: CASSLQTVIGSPLHF. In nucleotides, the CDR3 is TGCGCCAGCAGCTTACAGACAGTAATCGGCTCACCCCTCCACTTT.

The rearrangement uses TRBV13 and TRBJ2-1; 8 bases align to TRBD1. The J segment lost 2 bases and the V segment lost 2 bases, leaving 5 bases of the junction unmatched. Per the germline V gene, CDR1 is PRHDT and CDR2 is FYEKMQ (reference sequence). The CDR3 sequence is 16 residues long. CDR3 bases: TGTGCCAGCAGCTTAAAACCAGGGGGCCCCTACAATGAGCAGTTCTTC. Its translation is CASSLKPGGPYNEQFF.

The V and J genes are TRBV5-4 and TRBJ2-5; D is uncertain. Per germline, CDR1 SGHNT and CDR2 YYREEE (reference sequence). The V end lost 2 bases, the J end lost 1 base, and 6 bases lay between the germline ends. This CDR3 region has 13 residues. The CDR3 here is CASSFPSQETQYF. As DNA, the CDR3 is TGTGCCAGCAGCTTCCCCAGCCAAGAGACCCAGTACTTC.

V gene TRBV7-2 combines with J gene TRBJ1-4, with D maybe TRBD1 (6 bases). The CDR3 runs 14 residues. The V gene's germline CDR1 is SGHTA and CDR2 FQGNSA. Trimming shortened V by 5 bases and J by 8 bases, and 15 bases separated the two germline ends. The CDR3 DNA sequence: TGTGCCAGCAGCCGACAGGTCTCCTGGGAAAAACTGTTTTTT. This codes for CASSRQVSWEKLFF.

CDR3 DNA: TGTGCCAGCAGCGAAGCCACAGGGGGAACAGATACGCAGTATTTT. Its protein product is CASSEATGGTDTQYF. The chain recombines TRBV7-3 with TRBJ2-3, with 8 bases identical to TRBD1. Germline V CDR1 and CDR2: SGHTA, FQGTGA. CDR3 size: 15 residues. V dropped 5 bases and J dropped 3; count of bases not matched to a gene: 7.

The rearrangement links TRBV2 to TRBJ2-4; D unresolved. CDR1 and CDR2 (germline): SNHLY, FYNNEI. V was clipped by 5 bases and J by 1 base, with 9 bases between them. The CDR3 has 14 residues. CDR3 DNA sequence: TGTGCCAGCAGTTTGATCTCGGCCAAAAACATTCAGTACTTC. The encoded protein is CASSLISAKNIQYF. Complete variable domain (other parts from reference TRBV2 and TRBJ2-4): EPEVTQTPSHQVTQMGQEVILRCVPISNHLYFYWYRQILGQKVEFLVSFYNNEISEKSEIFDDQFSVERPDGSNFTLKIRSTKLEDSAMYFCASSLISAKNIQYFGAGTRLSVL.

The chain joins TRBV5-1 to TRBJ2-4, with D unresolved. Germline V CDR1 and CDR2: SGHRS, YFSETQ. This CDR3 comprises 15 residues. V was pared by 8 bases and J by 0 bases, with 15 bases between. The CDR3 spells CASAVSPLAKNIQYF. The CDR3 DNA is TGCGCCAGTGCGGTATCTCCGCTAGCCAAAAACATTCAGTACTTC.

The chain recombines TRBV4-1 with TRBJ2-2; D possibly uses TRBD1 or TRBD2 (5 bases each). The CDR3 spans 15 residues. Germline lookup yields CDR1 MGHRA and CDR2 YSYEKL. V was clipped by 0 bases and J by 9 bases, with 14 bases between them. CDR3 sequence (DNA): TGCGCCAGCAGCCAAGAACCGGGGCAAGGATGGGAGCTGTTTTTT. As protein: CASSQEPGQGWELFF.

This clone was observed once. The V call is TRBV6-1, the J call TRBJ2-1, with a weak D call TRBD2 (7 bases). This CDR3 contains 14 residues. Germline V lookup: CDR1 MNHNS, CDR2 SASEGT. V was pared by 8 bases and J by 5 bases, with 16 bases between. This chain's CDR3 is CASVNGGPNNEQFF. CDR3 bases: TGTGCCAGCGTCAACGGGGGGCCAAACAATGAGCAGTTCTTC.

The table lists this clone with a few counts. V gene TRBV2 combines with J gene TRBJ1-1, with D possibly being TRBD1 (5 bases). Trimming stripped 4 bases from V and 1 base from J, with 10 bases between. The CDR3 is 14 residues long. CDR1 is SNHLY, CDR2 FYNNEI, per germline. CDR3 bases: TGTGCCAGCAGTGGAGGAGGACAGAACACTGAAGCTTTCTTT. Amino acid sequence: CASSGGGQNTEAFF.

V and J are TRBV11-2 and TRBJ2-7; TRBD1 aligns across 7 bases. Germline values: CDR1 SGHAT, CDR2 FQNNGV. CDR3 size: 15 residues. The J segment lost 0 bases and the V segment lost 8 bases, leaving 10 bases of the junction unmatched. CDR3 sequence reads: CASGHLRDSSYEQYF. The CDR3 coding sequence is TGTGCCAGCGGCCATCTCCGGGACAGCTCCTACGAGCAGTACTTC. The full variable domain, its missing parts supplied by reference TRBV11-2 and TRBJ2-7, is EAGVAQSPRYKIIEKRQSVAFWCNPISGHATLYWYQQILGQGPKLLIQFQNNGVVDDSQLPKDRFSAERLKGVDSTLKIQPAKLEDSAVYLCASGHLRDSSYEQYFGPGTRLTVT.

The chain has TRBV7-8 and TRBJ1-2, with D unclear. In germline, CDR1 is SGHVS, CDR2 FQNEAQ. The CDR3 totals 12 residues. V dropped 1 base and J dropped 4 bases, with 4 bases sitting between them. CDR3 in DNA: TGTGCCAGCAGCTTAGGGACCTATGGCTACACCTTC. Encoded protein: CASSLGTYGYTF.

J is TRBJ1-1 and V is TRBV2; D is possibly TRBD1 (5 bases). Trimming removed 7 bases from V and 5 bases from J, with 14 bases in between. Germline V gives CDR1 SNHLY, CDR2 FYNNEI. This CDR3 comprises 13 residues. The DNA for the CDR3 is TGTGCCAGCACCGGGGCAGGGAGGACTGAAGCTTTCTTT. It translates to CASTGAGRTEAFF. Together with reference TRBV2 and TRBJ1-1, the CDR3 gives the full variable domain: EPEVTQTPSHQVTQMGQEVILRCVPISNHLYFYWYRQILGQKVEFLVSFYNNEISEKSEIFDDQFSVERPDGSNFTLKIRSTKLEDSAMYFCASTGAGRTEAFFGQGTRLTVV.

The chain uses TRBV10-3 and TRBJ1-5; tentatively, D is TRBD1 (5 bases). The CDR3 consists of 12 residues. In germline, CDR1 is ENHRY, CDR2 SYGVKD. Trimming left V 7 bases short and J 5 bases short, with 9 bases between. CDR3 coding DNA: TGTGCCATCATTCGGGGGTATCAGCCCCAGCATTTT. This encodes CAIIRGYQPQHF.

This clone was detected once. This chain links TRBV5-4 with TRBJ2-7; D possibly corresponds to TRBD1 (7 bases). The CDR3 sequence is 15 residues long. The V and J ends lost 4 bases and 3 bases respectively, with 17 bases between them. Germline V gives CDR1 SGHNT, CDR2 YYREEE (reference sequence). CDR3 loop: CASSPKGGQNYEQYF. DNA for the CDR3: TGTGCCAGCAGCCCTAAGGGGGGACAGAACTACGAGCAGTACTTC.

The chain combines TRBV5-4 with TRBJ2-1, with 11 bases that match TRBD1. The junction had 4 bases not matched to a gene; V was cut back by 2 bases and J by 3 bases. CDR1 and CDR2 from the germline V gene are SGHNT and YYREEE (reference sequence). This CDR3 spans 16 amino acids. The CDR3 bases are TGTGCCAGCAGCTTTTGGACAGGGGGCAACTACAATGAGCAGTTCTTC. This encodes CASSFWTGGNYNEQFF. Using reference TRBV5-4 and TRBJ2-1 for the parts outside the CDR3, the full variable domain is ETGVTQSPTHLIKTRGQQVTLRCSSQSGHNTVSWYQQALGQGPQFIFQYYREEENGRGNFPPRFSGLQFPNYSSELNVNALELDDSALYLCASSFWTGGNYNEQFFGPGTRLTVL.

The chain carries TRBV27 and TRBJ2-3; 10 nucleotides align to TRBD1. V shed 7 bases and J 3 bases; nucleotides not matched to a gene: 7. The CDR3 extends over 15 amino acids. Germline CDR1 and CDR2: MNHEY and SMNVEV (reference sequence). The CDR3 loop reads CASTPGDRGTDTQYF. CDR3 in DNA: TGTGCCAGCACCCCAGGGGACAGGGGTACAGATACGCAGTATTTT.

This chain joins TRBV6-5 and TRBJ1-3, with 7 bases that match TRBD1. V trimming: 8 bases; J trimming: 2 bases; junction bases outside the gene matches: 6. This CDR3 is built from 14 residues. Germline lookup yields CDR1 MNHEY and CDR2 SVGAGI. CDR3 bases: TGTGCCAGCTCCAGGGGGGATCCTGGAAACACCATATATTTT. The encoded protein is CASSRGDPGNTIYF.

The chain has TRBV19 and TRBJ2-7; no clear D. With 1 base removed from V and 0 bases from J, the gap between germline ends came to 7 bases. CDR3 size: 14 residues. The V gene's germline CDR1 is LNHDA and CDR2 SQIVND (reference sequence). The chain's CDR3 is CASSIGRSSYEQYF. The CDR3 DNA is TGTGCCAGTAGTATAGGCAGGAGCTCCTACGAGCAGTACTTC.